This TCR beta chain was identified during a study of identical twins' blood T cells. Findings of the study overall: Twins shared more top CDR3 clonotypes than unrelated donors did. Twin similarity might stem from environmental factors, not only genetics. Even for out-of-frame TCRbeta, twins reportedly shared V gene usage much more than unrelated donors.

Each TCR cDNA library carried sample-specific barcodes on both ends. TCRdb itself ran the 5' RACE reads through MiXCR, one entry per CDR3 protein. This table has a few hundred thousand distinct CDR3 sequences, 28% appearing once. With regard to this clonotype: Antigen: not known.

Trimming removed 3 bases from V and 3 bases from J; junction bases left unmatched: 5. Germline CDR1 SGHAT, CDR2 FQNNGV. The length of the CDR3 is 16 residues. The chain carries TRBV11-2 and TRBJ2-1; 10 bases are shared with TRBD1. The sequenced material came from PBMCs. This clonotype originated in a woman between 18 and 50 years old in good health. Here the CDR3 reads CASSFQRTGGYNEQFF. In nucleotides, the CDR3 is TGTGCCAGCAGCTTCCAAAGGACAGGGGGCTACAATGAGCAGTTCTTC.